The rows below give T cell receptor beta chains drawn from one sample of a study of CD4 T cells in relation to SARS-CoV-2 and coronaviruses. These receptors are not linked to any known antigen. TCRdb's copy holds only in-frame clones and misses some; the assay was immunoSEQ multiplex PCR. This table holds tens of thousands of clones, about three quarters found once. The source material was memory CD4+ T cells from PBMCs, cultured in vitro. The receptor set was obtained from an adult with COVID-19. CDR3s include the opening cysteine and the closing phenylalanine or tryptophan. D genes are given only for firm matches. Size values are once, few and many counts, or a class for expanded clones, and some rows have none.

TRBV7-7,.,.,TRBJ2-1,CASSPREGNEQFF,TGTGCTAGCAGCCCCAGAGAAGGGAATGAGCAGTTCTTC
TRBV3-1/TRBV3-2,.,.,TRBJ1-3,CASSPPGAGSGNTIYF,TGTGCCAGCAGCCCCCCCGGGGCAGGGTCGGGAAACACCATATATTTT
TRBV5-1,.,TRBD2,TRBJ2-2,CASSRGLAGVSTGELFF,TGCGCCAGCAGCCGGGGACTAGCGGGAGTGTCCACCGGGGAGCTGTTTTTT
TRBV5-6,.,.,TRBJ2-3,CASSYKTGYQNTDTQYF,TGTGCCAGCAGCTATAAAACCGGCTACCAGAACACAGATACGCAGTATTTT
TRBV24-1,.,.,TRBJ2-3,CATRLSPGIPDTQYF,TGTGCCACCAGACTCTCGCCGGGTATACCGGATACGCAGTATTTT
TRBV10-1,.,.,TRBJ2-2,CASSESGTGELFF,TGCGCCAGCAGTGAGTCAGGGACCGGGGAGCTGTTTTTT
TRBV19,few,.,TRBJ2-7,CASSIRDGSYEQYF,TGTGCCAGTAGTATTAGGGATGGGTCCTACGAGCAGTACTTC
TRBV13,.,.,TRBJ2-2,CASSRTGALGSTNTGELFF,TGTGCCAGCAGCCGAACGGGGGCTTTGGGTAGCACGAACACCGGGGAGCTGTTTTTT
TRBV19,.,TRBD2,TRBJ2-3,CASRWTSGISTDTQYF,TGTGCCAGTCGATGGACTAGCGGGATTAGCACAGATACGCAGTATTTT
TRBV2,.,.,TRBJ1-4,CASRQGTEKLFF,TGTGCCAGCAGACAGGGTACTGAAAAACTGTTTTTT
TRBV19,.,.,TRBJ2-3,CASTPGPSTDTQYF,TGTGCCAGTACTCCGGGACCCAGCACAGATACGCAGTATTTT
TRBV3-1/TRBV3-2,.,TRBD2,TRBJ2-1,CASSHGLAGIPHNEQFF,TGTGCCAGCAGCCACGGACTAGCGGGAATTCCCCACAATGAGCAGTTCTTC
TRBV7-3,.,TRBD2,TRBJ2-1,CASSLTSAKTYNEQFF,TGTGCCAGCAGCTTGACTAGCGCCAAGACCTACAATGAGCAGTTCTTC
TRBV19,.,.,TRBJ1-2,CASSPNRGYGYTF,TGTGCCAGTAGTCCTAATCGGGGCTATGGCTACACCTTC
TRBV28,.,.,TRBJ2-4,CASSPPRGSLAKNIQYF,TGTGCCAGCAGTCCCCCCCGTGGGAGCTTAGCCAAAAACATTCAGTACTTC
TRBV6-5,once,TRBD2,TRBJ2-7,CASSYSSAGGPGEQYF,TGTGCCAGCAGTTACTCTTCTGCGGGAGGGCCGGGGGAGCAGTACTTC
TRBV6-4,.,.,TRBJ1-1,CARGYEVLQRVNTEAFF,TGTGCCAGAGGGTACGAAGTTCTTCAGCGCGTGAACACTGAAGCTTTCTTT
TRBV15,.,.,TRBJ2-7,CATSREPLWEEQYF,TGTGCCACCAGCAGAGAACCCCTTTGGGAGGAGCAGTACTTC
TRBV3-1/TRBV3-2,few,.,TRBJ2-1,CASSQVSGEQFF,TGTGCCAGCAGCCAAGTCTCAGGTGAGCAGTTCTTC
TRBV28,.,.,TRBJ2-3,CASSRGGTDTQYF,TGTGCCAGCAGCCGGGGCGGCACAGATACGCAGTATTTT
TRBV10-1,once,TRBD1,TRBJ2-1,CASSGTANNEQFF,TGCGCCAGCAGCGGGACAGCAAACAATGAGCAGTTCTTC
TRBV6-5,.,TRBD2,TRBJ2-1,CASSSRGIQFF,TGTGCCAGCAGTTCGCGGGGGATACAGTTCTTC
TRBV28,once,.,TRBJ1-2,CASTLGGAQSHGYTF,TGTGCCAGCACCCTCGGGGGGGCGCAAAGTCATGGCTACACCTTC
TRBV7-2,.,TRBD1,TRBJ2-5,CASSLVRDRAETQYF,TGTGCCAGCAGCTTAGTCCGGGACAGGGCAGAGACCCAGTACTTC
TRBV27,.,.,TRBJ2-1,CASSSQPVRLNNEQFF,TGTGCCAGCAGTTCCCAACCGGTTAGGTTGAACAATGAGCAGTTCTTC
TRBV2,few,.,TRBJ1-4,CASRWTDNEKLFF,TGTGCCAGCAGGTGGACAGACAATGAAAAACTGTTTTTT
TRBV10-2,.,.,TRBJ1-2,CASSGSYYGYTF,TGCGCCAGCAGTGGCAGCTACTATGGCTACACCTTC
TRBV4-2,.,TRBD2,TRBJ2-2,CASRRTSRDTGELFF,TGTGCCAGCAGGAGGACTAGCCGGGACACCGGGGAGCTGTTTTTT
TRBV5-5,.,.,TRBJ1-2,CASSIQGRSGYTF,TGTGCCAGCAGCATACAGGGACGTAGTGGCTACACCTTC
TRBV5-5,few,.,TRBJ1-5,CASSRDSTNQPQHF,TGTGCCAGCAGCCGCGACAGTACCAATCAGCCCCAGCATTTT
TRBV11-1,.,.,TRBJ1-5,CASSTDRYQPQHF,TGTGCCAGCAGCACAGACCGATATCAGCCCCAGCATTTT
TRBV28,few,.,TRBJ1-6,CASSFLGQSDYNSPLHF,TGTGCCAGCAGTTTCCTGGGTCAGAGCGATTATAATTCACCCCTCCACTTT
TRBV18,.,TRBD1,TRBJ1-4,CASSAQGAHEKLFF,TGTGCCAGCTCAGCACAGGGGGCTCATGAAAAACTGTTTTTT
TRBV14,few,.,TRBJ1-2,CASSQDYNENKVGLLNYGYTF,TGTGCCAGCAGCCAAGATTATAACGAGAACAAGGTCGGACTTCTTAACTATGGCTACACCTTC
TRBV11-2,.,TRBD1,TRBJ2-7,CASSFGQGLSYEQYF,TGTGCCAGCAGCTTCGGACAGGGGTTATCCTACGAGCAGTACTTC
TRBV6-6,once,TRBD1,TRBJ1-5,CASTRVVGDRQQVNQPQHF,TGTGCCAGCACTCGGGTCGTGGGGGACAGACAACAGGTCAATCAGCCCCAGCATTTT
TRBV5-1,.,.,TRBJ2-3,CASSSPGTDTQYF,TGCGCCAGCAGCAGCCCCGGCACAGATACGCAGTATTTT
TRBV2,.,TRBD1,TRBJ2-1,CASTRIEGQGHGEQFF,TGTGCCAGCACCCGAATCGAGGGACAGGGTCACGGTGAGCAGTTCTTC
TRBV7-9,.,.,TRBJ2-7,CASSPRGPYEQYF,TGTGCCAGCAGCCCGAGGGGCCCCTACGAGCAGTACTTC
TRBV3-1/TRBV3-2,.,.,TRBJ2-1,CASSQLRNNEQFF,TGTGCCAGCAGCCAACTCAGAAACAATGAGCAGTTCTTC
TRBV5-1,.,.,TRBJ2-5,CASSLVGVSVAQYF,TGCGCCAGCAGCTTGGTTGGCGTTTCGGTGGCCCAGTACTTC
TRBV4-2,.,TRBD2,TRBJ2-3,CASSHLGTSGRPTDTQYF,TGTGCCAGCAGCCACCTCGGGACTAGCGGGAGGCCCACAGATACGCAGTATTTT
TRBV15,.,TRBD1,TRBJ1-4,CATSTDRVGQKLFF,TGTGCCACCAGCACAGACAGGGTAGGGCAAAAACTGTTTTTT
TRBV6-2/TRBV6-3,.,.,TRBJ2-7,CASSTRAESYEQYF,TGTGCCAGCAGTACCCGAGCTGAGAGCTACGAGCAGTACTTC
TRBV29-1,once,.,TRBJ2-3,CSVEPAGTDTQYF,TGCAGCGTTGAACCAGCGGGCACAGATACGCAGTATTTT
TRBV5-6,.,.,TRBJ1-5,CASSLLSRTNQPQHF,TGTGCCAGCAGCTTGTTGTCCCGAACCAATCAGCCCCAGCATTTT
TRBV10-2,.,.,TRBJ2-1,CASSESPSSYNEQFF,TGCGCCAGCAGTGAGTCGCCTAGCTCCTACAATGAGCAGTTCTTC
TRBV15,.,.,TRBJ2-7,CATSRDRGPLTPFF,TGTGCCACCAGCAGAGATAGGGGCCCCTTGACGCCCTTCTTC
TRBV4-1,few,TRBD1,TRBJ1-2,CASSHRTGANYGYTF,TGCGCCAGCAGCCACCGGACAGGGGCCAACTATGGCTACACCTTC
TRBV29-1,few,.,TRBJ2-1,CSGAFKGQFF,TGCAGCGGGGCCTTTAAAGGGCAGTTCTTC
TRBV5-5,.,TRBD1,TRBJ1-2,CASSSNQGDYGYTF,TGTGCCAGCAGCTCCAATCAGGGGGACTATGGCTACACCTTC
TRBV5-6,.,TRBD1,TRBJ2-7,CASSSPRDRGSYEQYF,TGTGCCAGCAGCTCACCCCGGGACAGGGGGTCCTACGAGCAGTACTTC
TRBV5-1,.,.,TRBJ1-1,CASSPQTPENTEAFF,TGCGCCAGCAGCCCACAGACACCGGAGAACACTGAAGCTTTCTTT
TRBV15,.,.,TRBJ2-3,CATSRVAPRRPADTQYF,TGTGCCACCAGCAGAGTGGCGCCTAGGCGTCCCGCAGATACGCAGTATTTT
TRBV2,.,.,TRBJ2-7,CASSEADRGYEQYF,TGTGCCAGCAGTGAAGCAGATAGAGGCTACGAGCAGTACTTC
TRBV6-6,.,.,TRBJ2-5,CASTGEPTWETQYF,TGTGCCAGCACTGGGGAACCGACCTGGGAGACCCAGTACTTC
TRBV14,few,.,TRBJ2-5,CASSQGARSETQYF,TGTGCCAGCAGCCAAGGGGCTAGGTCAGAGACCCAGTACTTC